This section outlines one TCR beta chain sequence together with its context. Antigen specificity is unknown. The sample originates from a study of monozygotic twins with inflammatory bowel disease. General study points: Clonotype overlap with others was lower in IBD patients than in healthy twins, a difference that was greatest with disease activity. The results supported no single strong signal or clonotype associated with IBD.

Used for each TCR library was approximately 4,000 ng of total RNA. Template-switch reactions added UMIs with a 6-nucleotide sample barcode. TCRdb reworked the 5' RACE reads into one entry per CDR3 protein, no DNA. The sample totals some 400,000 distinct CDR3 sequences. This CDR3 has 14 amino acids. Looked up from germline, CDR1 is SGHAT and CDR2 is FQDESV (reference sequence). The gene calls are TRBV11-1 and TRBJ1-1; lacking DNA, the TRBD1 call made by TCRdb goes unchecked. What was sequenced was blood. The source of this sequence is a human donor with ulcerative colitis or Crohn's disease, or a healthy co-twin of an affected twin (not recorded which). CDR3 loop: CASSPPPGGTEAFF.